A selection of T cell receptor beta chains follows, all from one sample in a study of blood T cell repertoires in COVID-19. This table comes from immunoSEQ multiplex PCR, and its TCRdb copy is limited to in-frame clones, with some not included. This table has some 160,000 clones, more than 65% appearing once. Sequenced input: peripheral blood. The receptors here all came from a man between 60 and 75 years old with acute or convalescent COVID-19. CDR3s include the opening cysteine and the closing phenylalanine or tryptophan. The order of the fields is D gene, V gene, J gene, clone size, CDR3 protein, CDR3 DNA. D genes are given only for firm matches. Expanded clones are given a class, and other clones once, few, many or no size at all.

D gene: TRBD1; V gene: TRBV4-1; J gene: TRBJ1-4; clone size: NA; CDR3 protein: CASRRQGGNEKLFF; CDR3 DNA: TGCGCCAGCAGGAGACAGGGGGGAAATGAAAAACTGTTTTTT
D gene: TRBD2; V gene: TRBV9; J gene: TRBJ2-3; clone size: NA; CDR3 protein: CASSVAFGSGGTDTQYF; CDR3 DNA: TGTGCCAGCAGCGTAGCTTTCGGCTCGGGAGGTACAGATACGCAGTATTTT
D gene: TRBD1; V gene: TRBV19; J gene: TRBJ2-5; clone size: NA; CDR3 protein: CASSKGQMGETQYF; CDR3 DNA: TGTGCCAGTAGTAAGGGACAGATGGGAGAGACCCAGTACTTC
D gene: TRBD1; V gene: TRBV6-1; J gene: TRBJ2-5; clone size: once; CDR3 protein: CASSVYDLGTGGAGTQYF; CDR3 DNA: TGTGCCAGCAGTGTGTACGACCTAGGGACAGGGGGCGCCGGGACCCAGTACTTC
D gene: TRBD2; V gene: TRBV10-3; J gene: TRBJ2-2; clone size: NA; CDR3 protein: CAISALAGGEAGELFF; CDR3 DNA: TGTGCCATCAGTGCACTAGCGGGAGGGGAGGCCGGGGAGCTGTTTTTT
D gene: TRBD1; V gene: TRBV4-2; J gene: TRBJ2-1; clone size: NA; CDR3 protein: CASSQPSGQGVNEQFF; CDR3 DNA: TGTGCCAGCAGCCAGCCTTCGGGACAGGGGGTCAATGAGCAGTTCTTC
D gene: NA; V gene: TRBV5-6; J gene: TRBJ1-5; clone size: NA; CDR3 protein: CASSQGPRENQPQHF; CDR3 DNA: TGTGCCAGCAGCCAAGGTCCTCGGGAGAATCAGCCCCAGCATTTT
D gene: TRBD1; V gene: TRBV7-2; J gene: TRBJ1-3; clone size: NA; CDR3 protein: CASSRTGGAGNTIYF; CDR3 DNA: TGTGCCAGCAGCCGTACAGGGGGCGCAGGAAACACCATATATTTT
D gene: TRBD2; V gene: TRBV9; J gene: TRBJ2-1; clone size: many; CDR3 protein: CASSVVGGRANEQFF; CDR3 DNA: TGTGCCAGCAGCGTAGTCGGCGGGAGGGCGAATGAGCAGTTCTTC
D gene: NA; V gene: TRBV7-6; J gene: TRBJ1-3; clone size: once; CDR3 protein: CASSQQSGNTIYF; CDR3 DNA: TGTGCCAGCAGCCAACAGTCTGGAAACACCATATATTTT